This T cell receptor (beta chain) was identified in a study of neurological immune-mediated disorders. The study, taken as a whole, reports: The phylogenetic placement of 18 of 34 multiple sclerosis patients' repertoires in one related-CDR3 cluster constitutes a possible signature. Healthy controls had more TCR clonal expansion than multiple sclerosis, which showed the least, whereas HTLV-1-associated myelopathy showed the most.

At least ten counts were recorded for this clonotype. Its antigen remains unidentified. Trimming shortened V by 4 bases and J by 2 bases, and 15 bases separated the two germline ends. The CDR3 runs 15 residues. CDR1 and CDR2 from the germline V gene are SGHAT and FQNNGV. The authors made cDNA by 5'RACE with 10-nucleotide random UMIs. From 15-18 subjects, each sequencing run yielded over 170 million TCR-beta sequences. TCRdb passed the 5' RACE reads through MiXCR, listing each CDR3 protein once. The sample lists some 61,000 distinct CDR3 sequences, about 4% occurring once. Sequencing was done on a sample of PBMCs. The V gene is TRBV11-2, the J gene TRBJ2-7; maybe TRBD2 (6 bases). The source of this sequence is a young man with multiple sclerosis. In DNA form, the CDR3 reads TGTGCCAGCAGCTACGGGAGTACAGTTACCTACGAGCAGTACTTC. This sequence encodes CASSYGSTVTYEQYF.